This T cell receptor beta chain derives from a study of Ad26.COV2.S vaccination and SARS-CoV-2 variants (dated by TCRdb to about 2021). With respect to the entire study: Donors in the vaccine arm were drawn from COV1001, a phase I-IIa trial of Ad26.COV2.S in healthy adults that was multicentre, randomized, double-blind and placebo-controlled. Ad26.COV2.S was administered intramuscularly at 5 x 10^10 or 1 x 10^11 viral particles, either as a single shot or as two shots given 56 days apart. The specificity and breadth of SARS-CoV-2-reactive T cell receptors after Ad26.COV2.S vaccination were assessed by TCRbeta repertoire sequencing. A total of 32 samples were included in the TCR-sequenced set, comprising roughly 19 Ad26.COV2.S vaccine recipients, 5 placebo recipients and 8 SARS-CoV-2 convalescent individuals. Trial participants were randomized into five groups of five: low-dose or high-dose Ad26.COV2.S given once or twice, or placebo on both occasions. Investigators remained blinded to trial group allocation during experiments and outcome assessment.

The sample's treatment or condition label, in plain terms: 19 received Ad26.COV2.S at low or high dose, single or two shots; several received placebo; per-sample allocation not given. Repertoires of vaccine and placebo recipients were sequenced from samples taken on day 63 after the first injection. In Cohort 1b, about two dozen adults aged 18-55 years were enrolled at a single site in Boston, USA, between 29 July and 7 August 2020. Ad26.COV2.S was a replication-incompetent adenovirus type 26 vector expressing a prefusion-stabilized SARS-CoV-2 spike protein from the original Wuhan strain. Overall study results and their limits: Vaccine and placebo recipients had comparable non-spike TCR breadth, which fits with the vaccine containing only spike. Substantial breadth of spike-specific CD8+ and CD4+ T cell responses was reported after vaccination. Higher spike-specific TCR breadth was observed in Ad26.COV2.S recipients than in placebo recipients (P = 0.0014). According to the authors, total T cell responses may have been underestimated by the TCR breadth and depth analyses. The study was not powered to compare responses between vaccine doses or regimens.

V was cut back by 5 bases and J by 4 bases, leaving a gap of 8 bases between them. Measured from the cysteine to the phenylalanine, the CDR3 is 12 residues long. The CDR3 DNA has 36 bases and is translated from base 1. Worth noting for this clone: The antigen it recognizes is unknown. No quality values exist for individual bases; no much larger clone is one base distant.

The immunoSEQ Assay was the method used to sequence TCRbeta CDR3 regions. After extraction, genomic DNA underwent amplification by bias-controlled multiplex PCR, followed by high-throughput sequencing. Processing in the source paper ran as follows. To quantify the absolute abundance of every unique TCRbeta CDR3 region, sequences were collapsed and filtered. T cell fraction was estimated by normalizing TCRbeta template counts to usable DNA, with usable DNA measured through amplification of reference genes found in all nucleated cells. Repertoire TCRs were annotated as SARS-CoV-2-specific by exact matching of V gene, CDR3 amino acid sequence and J gene to a known reactive TCR set. The reference SARS-CoV-2 TCR set came from MIRA and was filtered for enrichment in COVID-19-positive ImmuneCODE repertoires, removing public or cross-reactive TCRs. Using the MIRA antigens, annotated TCRs were further analysed by specific ORF or by position within an ORF. Breadth was defined as annotated unique rearrangements over total unique productive rearrangements; depth was the summed frequency of those rearrangements. Two-sided Wilcoxon rank-sum tests were applied when comparing TCR breadth between groups. Drawn from immuneACCESS, this table holds only the in-frame rearrangements with V and J called that TCRdb kept. Clones are partly lost; checked studies trace under half to an unresolved V gene and leave the rest unexplained. V and J calls and clone size are those listed in that table; D and trimming were worked out from the DNA. The sample has 410,000 or so clones on record, roughly 90% of them singletons. The top ten clonotypes cover 12% of the sample.

The sample consisted of peripheral blood, taken in a trial of Ad26.COV2.S vaccine versus placebo. The chain is made from TRBV12-3 or TRBV12-4 and TRBJ1-2; no D gene is confidently identified. This sequence was found in a person aged 18-65 years who received the Ad26.COV2.S COVID-19 vaccine or a placebo. The CDR3 here reads CASSDNSYGYTF. The nucleotide sequence is TGTGCCAGCAGTGACAACAGCTATGGCTACACCTTC.